This entry lists 3 T cell receptor beta chains sequenced from one sample in a study of monozygotic twins with inflammatory bowel disease. TCRdb reprocessed the 5' RACE reads and keeps a single row for each CDR3 protein, giving no DNA. In total, the table holds 300,000 to 450,000 distinct CDR3 sequences. The sequenced sample was blood. All receptors derive from a human donor with ulcerative colitis or Crohn's disease, or a healthy co-twin of an affected twin (not recorded which).

V usage is TRBV7-9 and J usage is TRBJ1-5. This CDR3 spans 13 amino acids. The V gene's germline CDR1 is SEHNR and CDR2 FQNEAQ (reference sequence). CDR3 amino acids: CASRAGLNQPQHF.

CDR3: CASTPTGFNSHEQYF. The V and J genes are TRBV5-4 and TRBJ2-7; as DNA is missing, the TRBD1 call by TCRdb cannot be tested. CDR1 and CDR2 from the germline V gene are SGHNT and YYREEE (reference sequence). The CDR3 spans 15 residues.

CDR3: CASSQETGGTYEQYF. V and J are TRBV4-3 and TRBJ2-7; TCRdb returns TRBD1, unconfirmable since there is no DNA. Germline CDR1 is LGHNA and CDR2 is YSLEER. The CDR3 is 15 residues long.